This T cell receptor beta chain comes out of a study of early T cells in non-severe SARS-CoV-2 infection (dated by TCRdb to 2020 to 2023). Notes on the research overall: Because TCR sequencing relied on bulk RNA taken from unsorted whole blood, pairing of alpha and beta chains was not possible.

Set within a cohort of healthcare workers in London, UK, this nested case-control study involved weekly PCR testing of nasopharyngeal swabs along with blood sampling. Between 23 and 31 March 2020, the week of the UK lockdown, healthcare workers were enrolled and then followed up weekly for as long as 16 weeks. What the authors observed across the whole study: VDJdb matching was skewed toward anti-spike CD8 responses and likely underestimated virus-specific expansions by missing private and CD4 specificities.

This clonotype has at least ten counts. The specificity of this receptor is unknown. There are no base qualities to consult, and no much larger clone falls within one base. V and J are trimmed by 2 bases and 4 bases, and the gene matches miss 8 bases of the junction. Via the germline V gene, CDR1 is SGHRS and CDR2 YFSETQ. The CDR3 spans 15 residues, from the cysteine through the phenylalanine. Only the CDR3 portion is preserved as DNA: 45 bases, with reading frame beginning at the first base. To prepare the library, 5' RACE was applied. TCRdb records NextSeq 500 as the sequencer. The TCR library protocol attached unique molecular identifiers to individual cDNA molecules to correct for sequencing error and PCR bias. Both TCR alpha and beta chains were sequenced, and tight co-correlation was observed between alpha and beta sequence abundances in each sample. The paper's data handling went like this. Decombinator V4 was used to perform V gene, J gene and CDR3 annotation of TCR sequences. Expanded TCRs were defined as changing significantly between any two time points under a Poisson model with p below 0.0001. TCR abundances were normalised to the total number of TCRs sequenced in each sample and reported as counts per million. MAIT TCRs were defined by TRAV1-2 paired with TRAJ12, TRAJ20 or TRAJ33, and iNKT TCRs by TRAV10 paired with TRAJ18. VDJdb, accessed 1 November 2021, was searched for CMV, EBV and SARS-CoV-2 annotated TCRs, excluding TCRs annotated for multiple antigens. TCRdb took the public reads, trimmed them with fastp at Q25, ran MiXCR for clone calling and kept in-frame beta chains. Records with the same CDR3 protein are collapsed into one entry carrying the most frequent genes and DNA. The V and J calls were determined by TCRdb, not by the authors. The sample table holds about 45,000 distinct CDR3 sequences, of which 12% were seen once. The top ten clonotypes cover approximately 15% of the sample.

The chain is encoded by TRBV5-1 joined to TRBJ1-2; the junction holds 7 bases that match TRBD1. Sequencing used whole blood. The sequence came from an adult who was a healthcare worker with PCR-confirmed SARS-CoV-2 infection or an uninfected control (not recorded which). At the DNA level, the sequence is TGCGCCAGCAGCTTCGGGACAGATGCATCCTATGGCTACACCTTC. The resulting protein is CASSFGTDASYGYTF.